This T cell receptor beta chain derives from a study of tumor-infiltrating lymphocytes in primary liver carcinoma (dated by TCRdb to between 2016 and 2019). General notes on the study: Surgical resection was performed in China between November 2015 and 2016 on about 5 patients with histopathologically diagnosed primary liver carcinoma. Of the five patients, three men and two women aged 30 to 69 years, four had hepatocellular carcinoma and one had combined HCC and intrahepatic cholangiocarcinoma. Tumors of the five patients were stage T1-T3 N0M0 with maximum diameters of 4.2 to 10 cm. Each sample produced roughly 3.65 to 7.13 million productive TCRbeta reads, and read depth showed no significant difference between tissue types. For each liver tumor, the study sampled five regions along with adjacent normal tissue and blood, and applied TCRbeta repertoire sequencing, expression microarrays and whole-exome sequencing. A total of about 35 specimens from 5 patients went through TCRbeta repertoire sequencing, namely 25 tumor regions, 5 adjacent noncancerous liver tissues and 5 peripheral blood samples. Repertoires from technical replicates were highly reproducible, with mean shared-clone rates roughly 0.87 and correlation coefficients above 0.98. Paper-wide results and their limitations: Repertoire overlap was found to be higher between tumor regions (mean approximately 35%) than between tumor-adjacent (around 17%) or tumor-blood (approximately 15%) pairs, consistent with antigen-driven expansion. Because only the TCR beta chain was sequenced and unpaired alpha chains were not captured, true repertoire diversity is likely underestimated. A significantly larger repertoire fraction was made up by the top 250 clones in tumors than in blood (p = 0.039). Bulk unsorted samples precluded comparing CD4+ and CD8+ T cell repertoires. Only a few patients were included in the study, and the authors note that the findings should be validated in a larger study.

Using a constant-region primer and ProtoScript II reverse transcriptase, TCRbeta-specific cDNA was reverse-transcribed from 500 ng total RNA. TCRbeta libraries were built with three nested multiplex PCR rounds, a slightly modified ARM-PCR procedure. Each of the first two PCR rounds ran for approximately 10 cycles and used multiplex TRBV1-TRBV30 forward primers together with a Cbeta reverse primer. Sample barcodes and Illumina adapters were added in a final 25-cycle PCR with Deep VentR polymerase. Before sequencing, amplicons of 200-500 bp were purified from gel using a QIAquick gel extraction kit. An Illumina HiSeq 2500 was used to sequence the TCRbeta amplicons, generating 250-bp paired-end reads. In the original analysis: Trimmomatic v0.33 was used to quality-trim the reads, and FLASH v1.2.11 was used to merge paired reads so that full CDR3 sequences could be recovered. V, D and J germline segments were assigned to the rearranged TCRbeta sequences by MiGEC v1.2.1b. Clonotype statistics and Shannon-Wiener diversity indices were computed with VDJtools v1.0.0. To cut down on sampling bias, every analysis after diversity analysis relied on just the 250 most abundant clonotypes from each sample. TCRdb itself trimmed the public reads at Q25 with fastp, ran MiXCR and retained productive beta chains. Duplicate CDR3 protein sequences are folded into a single record with the most common DNA and genes. TCRdb's processing, not the authors' own work, is the source of the V and J calls. In this sample the table shows some 180,000 distinct CDR3 sequences, roughly 60% of which occur a single time. Roughly 76% of the sample comes from the top ten.

The sample holds a few counts of this clonotype. Its antigen remains undetermined. No base qualities exist here, and no much larger clone lies one base off it. Reading from cysteine to phenylalanine, the CDR3 counts 18 amino acids. Only the CDR3 DNA is retained, 54 bases long and in frame from the first base. The germline V gene gives CDR1 as MNHEY and CDR2 as SVGAGI. Germline trimming: 6 bases from V, 1 base from J; junction bases outside gene matches: 12. TRIzol reagent was used to extract blood RNA from unsorted whole blood, while the DNeasy Blood & Tissue kit provided the germline DNA. Chronic HBV infection was present in the patients, and the patients were treatment-naive at sampling. Approximately 3.8 milliliters of peripheral blood were collected into K2EDTA tubes before surgery.

The chain is assembled from TRBV6-5 and TRBJ1-4, with 9 bases matching TRBD1. The sequence derives from a middle-aged man with primary liver carcinoma and hepatitis B virus infection. The sample comprised peripheral blood. In nucleotides, the sequence is TGTGCCAGCAGCTGGGGGTTTAAGACAGGGGGAACTAATGAAAAACTGTTTTTT. It codes for CASSWGFKTGGTNEKLFF.